A selection of T cell receptor beta chains follows, all from one sample in a study of blood T cells in healthy people across ages. TCRdb used MiXCR to reprocess the 5' RACE reads, holding one entry per CDR3 protein. Of about a million distinct CDR3 sequences listed, just over 50% were seen once; the top ten hold 20% to 25%. The specimen sequenced was blood. The source is a woman in her fifties or sixties in good health. Each CDR3 is given with its conserved first and last residue. Fields, in order: V gene, J gene, CDR3 protein.

v_call: TRBV20-1
j_call: TRBJ2-7
cdr3_aa: CSTESGAYEQYF

v_call: TRBV7-9
j_call: TRBJ2-4
cdr3_aa: CASSLVLDSRPKNIQYF

v_call: TRBV7-6
j_call: TRBJ2-5
cdr3_aa: CASSLRTGNAFRQETQYF

v_call: TRBV19
j_call: TRBJ1-5
cdr3_aa: CASGRVSNQPQHF

v_call: TRBV28
j_call: TRBJ1-2
cdr3_aa: CASRSGPYGYTF

v_call: TRBV11-2
j_call: TRBJ2-5
cdr3_aa: CTSSRTGTSGMETQYF

v_call: TRBV6-2/TRBV6-3
j_call: TRBJ2-1
cdr3_aa: CATLGAGGPFEQFF

v_call: TRBV3-1
j_call: TRBJ1-1
cdr3_aa: CASSQQGENTEAFF

v_call: TRBV12-3/TRBV12-4
j_call: TRBJ2-2
cdr3_aa: CASTPTRYGELFF

v_call: TRBV5-1
j_call: TRBJ1-2
cdr3_aa: CASAGQNYGYTF

v_call: TRBV29-1
j_call: .
cdr3_aa: CSVETTVGRTQYF

v_call: TRBV2
j_call: TRBJ1-6
cdr3_aa: CASRTGQAGYSPLHF

v_call: TRBV7-6
j_call: TRBJ2-7
cdr3_aa: CASSLVVAGGSTYEQYF

v_call: TRBV20-1
j_call: TRBJ2-5
cdr3_aa: CSARYSGSPETQYF

v_call: TRBV2
j_call: TRBJ2-7
cdr3_aa: CASEDSFSSYEQYF

v_call: TRBV29-1
j_call: TRBJ2-4
cdr3_aa: CSVGYAGAKNIQYF

v_call: TRBV12-3/TRBV12-4
j_call: TRBJ1-5
cdr3_aa: CASSRPQMGQHF

v_call: TRBV21-1
j_call: TRBJ2-7
cdr3_aa: CASSRGEQYF

v_call: TRBV25-1
j_call: TRBJ2-5
cdr3_aa: CASSAKVPAGLGGTQYF

v_call: TRBV4-1
j_call: .
cdr3_aa: CASSQDPSFGTQYF

v_call: TRBV7-8
j_call: TRBJ2-1
cdr3_aa: CASSYTLGAYNEQFF

v_call: TRBV11-2
j_call: TRBJ2-1
cdr3_aa: CASSSIPGQYNEQFF

v_call: TRBV13
j_call: .
cdr3_aa: CASSLGPAPEFYEQYF

v_call: TRBV14
j_call: TRBJ2-3
cdr3_aa: CASSHGSGADTDTQYF

v_call: TRBV12-3/TRBV12-4
j_call: TRBJ2-6
cdr3_aa: CASSFEVRHRRRGANVLTF

v_call: TRBV20-1
j_call: TRBJ2-1
cdr3_aa: CSAHRAGVSYNEQFF

v_call: TRBV20-1
j_call: TRBJ2-5
cdr3_aa: CSATPGAEETQYF

v_call: TRBV2
j_call: TRBJ2-3
cdr3_aa: CASNDPGPADTQYF

v_call: TRBV20-1
j_call: TRBJ1-2
cdr3_aa: CSARPDPRSGCTF

v_call: TRBV28
j_call: TRBJ2-7
cdr3_aa: CASSLPVGGSYEQYF

v_call: TRBV6-1
j_call: TRBJ1-5
cdr3_aa: CASVAYSNQPQHF

v_call: TRBV6-5
j_call: TRBJ1-5
cdr3_aa: CASSYQQGGQPQHF

v_call: TRBV3-1
j_call: TRBJ2-7
cdr3_aa: CASSPVTSGSSYEQYF

v_call: TRBV19
j_call: TRBJ2-1
cdr3_aa: CASSIWGGSSNEQFF

v_call: TRBV15
j_call: TRBJ2-3
cdr3_aa: CATSRVLSTDTQYF

v_call: TRBV7-2
j_call: TRBJ2-7
cdr3_aa: CASSPGSTSGEQYF

v_call: TRBV10-3
j_call: TRBJ2-5
cdr3_aa: CAIRESGGGETQYF

v_call: TRBV29-1
j_call: TRBJ2-1
cdr3_aa: CSVERPGIYNEQFF

v_call: TRBV20-1
j_call: TRBJ1-5
cdr3_aa: CSAEQGIGQPQHF

v_call: TRBV20-1
j_call: TRBJ1-1
cdr3_aa: CSAPYPGTGQGAFF

v_call: TRBV11-2
j_call: TRBJ2-7
cdr3_aa: CASSLEAGVSYEQYF

v_call: TRBV25-1
j_call: TRBJ1-2
cdr3_aa: CASSAGQVFRYTF

v_call: TRBV5-1
j_call: TRBJ1-1
cdr3_aa: CASSPYRPADTEAFF

v_call: TRBV4-3
j_call: TRBJ2-1
cdr3_aa: CASSQMWTGANNEQFF

v_call: TRBV4-1
j_call: TRBJ2-7
cdr3_aa: CASSQVLEGLKQYF

v_call: TRBV20-1
j_call: TRBJ1-5
cdr3_aa: CSLGSRNQPQHF

v_call: TRBV29-1
j_call: TRBJ1-2
cdr3_aa: CSAAFSAYGYTF